Listed below are T cell receptor beta chains from one sample, sequenced in a study of beta chain features in type 1 diabetes. Clones were read by immunoSEQ multiplex PCR, and TCRdb kept only the in-frame ones, dropping some. The data hold fewer than 200,000 clones, with 9% to 12% observed a single time. The sequenced sample was central memory CD4+ T cells from blood. Receptors were obtained from a man aged 25-45 years with type 1 diabetes. The CDR3 runs from the conserved cysteine through the conserved F or W.

TRBV29-1,TRBJ1-2,CSVNTGGGYTF
TRBV11-2,TRBJ2-1,CASSLIYSDEQFF
TRBV7-9,TRBJ2-3,CASSRTGANTDTQYF
TRBV28,TRBJ2-7,CASSPRQGSAQYF
TRBV14,TRBJ2-5,CASSPTGVGTQYF
TRBV11-1,TRBJ1-2,CASSLLHSDGYTF
TRBV5-6,TRBJ2-1,CASSLSKRGLYNEQFF
TRBV7-9,TRBJ2-3,CASSGGTRTDTQYF
TRBV30,TRBJ2-5,CAWREIDRGQETQYF
TRBV7-2,TRBJ2-1,CASSSNSNNEQFF
TRBV6-5,TRBJ2-1,CASSWGQYNEQFF
TRBV6-5,TRBJ2-7,CASSAGLAAPYEQYF
TRBV4-3,TRBJ1-2,CASSQDGQGYDYGYTF
TRBV5-1,TRBJ2-7,CASSLARQGASYEQYF
TRBV4-3,TRBJ1-1,CASSQVPRQFEAFF
TRBV27,TRBJ2-1,CASSSERYESNEQFF
TRBV30,TRBJ2-1,CAWSVGLAGMHEQFF
TRBV5-1,TRBJ2-3,CASSRSGTDTQYF
TRBV7-3,TRBJ1-1,CASSPRPGELAEAFF
TRBV9,TRBJ2-5,CASSVGAGQYQETQYF
TRBV5-1,TRBJ2-2,CASSLSRSENLNTGELFF
TRBV5-1,TRBJ2-7,CASSTSDSYEQYF
TRBV28,TRBJ2-7,CASSLPGGLSYEQYF
TRBV5-1,TRBJ2-5,CASSLGAGQETQYF
TRBV6-6,TRBJ2-7,CASSYLGGAYEQYF
TRBV2,TRBJ2-7,CASSERAAYEQYF
TRBV28,TRBJ1-1,CASSSPLDRVKNEAFF
TRBV2,TRBJ1-5,CASSGWDRVYQPQHF
TRBV5-6,TRBJ1-2,CASSYRGSYGYTF
TRBV19,TRBJ2-3,CASRTSGGDTQYF
TRBV5-1,TRBJ2-2,CASSLVGASTGELFF
TRBV30,TRBJ2-3,CAWSARGRRTDTQYF
TRBV28,TRBJ1-3,CASSEVGGEYGNTIYF
TRBV27,TRBJ1-1,CARNDPGRREGAEAFF
TRBV28,TRBJ2-1,CASTRMSSYNEQFF
TRBV9,TRBJ2-7,CASSVGTSGFYEQYF
TRBV9,TRBJ2-1,CASSVSITSAEQFF
TRBV7-2,TRBJ2-1,CASSSPGSTSTLF
TRBV2,TRBJ2-5,CASKEGQETQYF
TRBV5-6,TRBJ1-1,CASSSPTERGEAFF
TRBV18,TRBJ1-3,CASSPSSGQNTIYF
TRBV7-2,TRBJ2-1,CASSLVWDLSYNEQFF
TRBV27,TRBJ2-2,CASSFSGAVSGELFF
TRBV7-9,TRBJ1-1,CASSLEHDGGKAFF
TRBV30,TRBJ1-2,CAWSVLQGINYGYTF
TRBV27,TRBJ1-2,CASSGVGTGYGYTF
TRBV19,TRBJ2-5,CASSGMTGGHETQYF
TRBV7-9,TRBJ2-7,CASSNTGNEQYF
TRBV5-4,TRBJ2-7,CASSFGGGDSYEQYF